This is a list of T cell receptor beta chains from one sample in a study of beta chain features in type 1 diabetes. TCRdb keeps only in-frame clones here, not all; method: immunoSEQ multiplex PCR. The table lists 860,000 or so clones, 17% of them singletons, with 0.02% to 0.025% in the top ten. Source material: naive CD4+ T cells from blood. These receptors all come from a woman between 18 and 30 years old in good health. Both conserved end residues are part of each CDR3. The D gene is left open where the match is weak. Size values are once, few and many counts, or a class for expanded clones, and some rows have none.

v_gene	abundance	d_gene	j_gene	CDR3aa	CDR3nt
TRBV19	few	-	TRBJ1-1	CASTGSGGTMNTEAFF	TGTGCCAGTACCGGGTCCGGGGGAACGATGAACACTGAAGCTTTCTTT
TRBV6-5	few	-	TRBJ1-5	CASSYSARALNQPQHF	TGTGCCAGCAGTTACTCTGCTCGGGCTCTCAATCAGCCCCAGCATTTT
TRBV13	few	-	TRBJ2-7	CASSLQGYYEQYF	TGTGCCAGCAGCTTACAGGGCTACTACGAGCAGTACTTC
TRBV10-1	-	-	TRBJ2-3	CASSESVGSTTDTQYF	TGCGCCAGCAGTGAGTCTGTCGGGAGTACCACAGATACGCAGTATTTT
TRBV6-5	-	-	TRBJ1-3	CASRGVQGAGNTIYF	TGTGCCAGCAGAGGGGTACAGGGTGCTGGAAACACCATATATTTT
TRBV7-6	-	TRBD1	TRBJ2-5	CASSSTPGQLSWTQYF	TGTGCCAGCAGCTCGACTCCGGGACAGCTGTCCTGGACCCAGTACTTC
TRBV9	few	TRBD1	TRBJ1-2	CASSVTGGHGYTF	TGTGCCAGCAGCGTGACAGGGGGACATGGCTACACCTTC
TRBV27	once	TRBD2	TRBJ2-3	CASSLIRSGRADTQYF	TGTGCCAGCAGTTTAATCCGCAGCGGGAGGGCAGATACGCAGTATTTT
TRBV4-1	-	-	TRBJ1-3	CASSRGRQDSGNTIYF	TGCGCCAGCAGCCGAGGACGACAGGACTCTGGAAACACCATATATTTT
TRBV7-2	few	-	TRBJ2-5	CASSFSGLETQYF	TGTGCCAGCAGCTTTTCAGGGCTAGAGACCCAGTACTTC
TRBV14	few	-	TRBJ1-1	CASSQERFGAAFF	TGTGCCAGCAGCCAAGAGAGGTTTGGAGCTGCTTTCTTT
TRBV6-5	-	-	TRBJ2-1	CASSKGHLGEQFF	TGTGCCAGCAGTAAAGGACACCTGGGAGAGCAGTTCTTC
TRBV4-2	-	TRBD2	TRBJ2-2	CASSPGLADTGELFF	TGTGCCAGCAGCCCAGGACTAGCGGACACCGGGGAGCTGTTTTTT
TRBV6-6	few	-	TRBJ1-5	CASSWQGGQPQHF	TGTGCCAGCAGTTGGCAGGGTGGGCAGCCCCAGCATTTT
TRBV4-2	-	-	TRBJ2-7	CASSSVAYEQYF	TGTGCCAGCAGTAGCGTTGCCTACGAGCAGTACTTC
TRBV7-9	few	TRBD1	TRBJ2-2	CASSFGTATGELFF	TGTGCCAGCAGCTTTGGGACAGCGACCGGGGAGCTGTTTTTT
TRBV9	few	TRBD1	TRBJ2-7	CASSQTGSSYEQYF	TGTGCCAGCAGCCAGACAGGGAGCTCCTACGAGCAGTACTTC
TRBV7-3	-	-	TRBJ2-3	CASSLETVTDTQYF	TGTGCCAGCAGCTTAGAGACAGTCACAGATACGCAGTATTTT
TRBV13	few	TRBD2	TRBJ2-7	CASSPFGVAGDYEQYF	TGTGCCAGCAGCCCATTCGGGGTAGCGGGAGACTACGAGCAGTACTTC
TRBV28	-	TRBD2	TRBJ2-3	CASLTGGPRTDTQYF	TGTGCCAGCCTCACGGGGGGACCTCGCACAGATACGCAGTATTTT
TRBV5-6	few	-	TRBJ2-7	CASSFRTPAYEQYF	TGTGCCAGCAGCTTTCGGACGCCGGCCTACGAGCAGTACTTC
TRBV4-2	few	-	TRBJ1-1	CASSQRIQRGIPRNTEAFF	TGTGCCAGCAGCCAAAGAATTCAACGGGGCATCCCCAGGAACACTGAAGCTTTCTTT
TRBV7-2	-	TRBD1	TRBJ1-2	CASSLGGTGKNYGYTF	TGTGCCAGCAGCTTAGGAGGGACAGGGAAGAACTATGGCTACACCTTC
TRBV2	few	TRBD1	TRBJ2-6	CASRRDSEALSGANVLTF	TGTGCCAGCAGGAGGGACAGCGAGGCGCTCTCTGGGGCCAACGTCCTGACTTTC
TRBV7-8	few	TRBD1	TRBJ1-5	CASSRSGQGSNQPQHF	TGTGCCAGCAGCAGATCGGGACAGGGGAGCAATCAGCCCCAGCATTTT
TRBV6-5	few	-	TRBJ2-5	CASSNDRETQYF	TGTGCCAGCAGCAACGACAGAGAGACCCAGTACTTC
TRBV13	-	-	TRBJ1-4	CASSSYNEKLFF	TGTGCCAGCAGCTCTTATAATGAAAAACTGTTTTTT
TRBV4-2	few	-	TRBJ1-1	CASSHTSAGLEAFF	TGTGCCAGCAGCCACACTAGCGCCGGGCTTGAAGCTTTCTTT
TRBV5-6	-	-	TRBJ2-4	CASSQRTILAKNIQYF	TGTGCCAGCAGCCAAAGGACCATATTAGCCAAAAACATTCAGTACTTC
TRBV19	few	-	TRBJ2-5	CASSIEGARAQETQYF	TGTGCCAGTAGTATTGAAGGAGCCCGCGCCCAAGAGACCCAGTACTTC
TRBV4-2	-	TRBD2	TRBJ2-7	CASSQDSTSGSGAYEQYF	TGTGCCAGCAGCCAAGATTCGACTAGCGGGAGTGGAGCCTACGAGCAGTACTTC
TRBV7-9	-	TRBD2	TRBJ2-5	CASSPWTSGRAEETQYF	TGTGCCAGCAGCCCGTGGACTAGCGGGAGGGCCGAGGAGACCCAGTACTTC
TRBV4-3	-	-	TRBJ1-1	CASSQDRSTEAFF	TGCGCCAGCAGCCAAGATCGGAGCACTGAAGCTTTCTTT
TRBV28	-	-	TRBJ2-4	CASSATGPNIQYF	TGTGCCAGCAGTGCAACCGGGCCAAACATTCAGTACTTC
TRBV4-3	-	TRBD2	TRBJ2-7	CASSQDPSGRPYF	TGCGCCAGCAGCCAAGATCCCAGCGGGAGACCGTACTTC